The 4 T cell receptor beta chains presented below share a single source sample, sequenced in a study of blood T cell repertoires in COVID-19. Clones were read by immunoSEQ multiplex PCR, and TCRdb kept only the in-frame ones, dropping some. Of 110,000 to 150,000 clones in the sample, about 80% are singletons; the top ten hold approximately 45%. The sequencing input was peripheral blood. The receptors come from a human donor in a cohort sampled during active COVID-19.

The chain links TRBV5-1 to TRBJ2-3, with TRBD1 matching 7 bases. CDR3 length equals 15 residues. Losses at the gene ends were 4 bases for V and 1 base for J; bases not matched to a gene: 6. Germline V gene data show CDR1 as SGHRS and CDR2 as YFSETQ. The CDR3 loop is CASSPTGARTDTQYF. The CDR3 DNA reads TGCGCCAGCAGCCCTACAGGGGCCCGCACAGATACGCAGTATTTT.

The sample holds a few counts of this clone. This CDR3 is also generated by other DNA sequences in the sample. CDR3 amino acids: CASRPTGNTEAFF. For the CDR3, the DNA is TGTGCCAGCAGACCCACAGGGAACACTGAAGCTTTCTTT. The V gene is TRBV12-3 or TRBV12-4, the J gene TRBJ1-1, with D perhaps matching TRBD1 (5 bases). Deletions cut 6 bases from V and 1 base from J, with 9 bases between. The CDR3 runs to 13 residues.

This clone was seen at least ten times. V is TRBV6-6 and J is TRBJ2-2; TRBD1 agrees at 7 bases. J lost 6 bases, V lost 5 bases, and 9 bases had no gene match. The CDR3 contains 15 residues. Germline CDR1 is MNHNY and CDR2 is SVGAGI (reference sequence). CDR3 sequence reads: CASSTTGVVSGELFF. DNA of the CDR3: TGTGCCAGCAGTACCACAGGGGTAGTATCCGGGGAGCTGTTTTTT.

V usage is TRBV11-3 and J usage is TRBJ2-1; TRBD2 matches 13 bases. This CDR3 has 15 amino acids. Germline CDR1 and CDR2: SGHNT and YENEEA. V lost 1 base, J lost 9 bases, and 3 bases stayed unmatched. The chain's CDR3 is CASSLGTSGSSEQFF. CDR3 sequence (DNA): TGTGCCAGCAGCTTAGGGACTAGCGGGAGTAGTGAGCAGTTCTTC.